This T cell receptor beta chain is drawn from a study of cytomegalovirus exposure and HLA in healthy donors (dated by TCRdb to about 2017). Background for the entire study: An earlier analysis of several hundred of the donors reported 276 Gb of sequence data and roughly 100 million unique TCR beta sequences from about 200 million T cells. An early release covering 550 to 700 HLA-typed donors comprised roughly 300 gigabases of sequencing data and 85 million or so unique TCR sequences. The genetic ancestry cluster associated with self-reported Caucasian donors included roughly 84% of the 398 genotyped donors. The aim of the study was to test whether cataloging public T cell receptors could identify signatures of past pathogen exposure. Using immunosequencing, the study profiled T cell repertoires from 500 to 800 subjects and related those repertoires to cytomegalovirus serostatus. In addition to the first cohort of roughly 670 subjects, a separate validation cohort of about 120 different subjects was used. The study combined high-throughput TCR immunosequencing, statistical association of individual TCRs with disease status, and machine learning to predict cytomegalovirus infection status. In a later analysis, previously published TCR beta repertoires from 666 donors were re-analyzed and high-resolution HLA genotyping was added so that TCR occurrence patterns could be studied. Rather than using new phenotypic data, the later analysis identified candidate immune exposures from TCR beta sequences and from how often those sequences occurred across donors. To decide whether each TCR beta V gene segment behaved as functional or pseudogenic, an earlier analysis of some 580 of the donors relied on high-throughput TCR beta sequencing. Donor age, sex, ethnicity and CMV serostatus were collected together with the repertoire data. A later genetic analysis took genome-wide SNP genotypes for about three fifths of the 666 donors and used that subset as a discovery cohort. All discovery cohort repertoires had been generated using a single sequencing platform. Class I and class II HLA loci were covered by the typing at four-digit resolution. The number of typed donors differed by locus: about 629-630 for A, B, C, DRB1 and DQB1; some 500 for DQA1; 600 to 610 for DPA1; and around 450 for DPB1. Because of strong linkage in the cohort, a handful of DR-DQ haplotypes were treated as single units for association and clustering. Across 398 genotyped donors of the cohort, an average of roughly 250,000 unique TCR beta nucleotide sequences per donor were sequenced, and 15% to 20% of those sequences were non-productive. What the research found in general, with its limitations: The only immune exposure information available for the cohort was CMV serostatus. Because HLA typing was missing for some donors at each locus, association tests included only the typed subset. In a later analysis, HLA-associated TCR beta chains were found to be more clonally expanded and to have lower generation probabilities than equally common non-associated chains. A further reported finding was that TCR beta sequences accurately predicted the HLA-A and HLA-B alleles for most subjects in the first cohort. Cytomegalovirus status was reported to be diagnosed by the classifier with high specificity and sensitivity in both the original and validation cohorts. Roughly uniform sequencing depth across donors was assumed in presence/absence analyses, although this assumption may not hold. The sequencing pipeline was judged likely to have produced a cluster of highly shared sequence variants as a technical artifact. This cohort had only TCR beta chains sequenced, and the lack of alpha or paired-chain data limited which features could be detected. In a later analysis, several top co-occurrence clusters were reported to appear linked to parvovirus B19, influenza, CMV and Epstein-Barr virus. Strong co-occurrence of HLA alleles, especially DR and DQ, made assigning TCR associations to individual alleles difficult. Linkage disequilibrium might explain the correlated functional status among segregating V segments, but an unknown experimental factor could not be ruled out. In a later genetic analysis, a missense DCLRE1C variant was associated with V-gene and J-gene trimming of TCR beta chains, and the association was replicated in an independent cohort. Specific HLA alleles were associated with roughly 17,000 TCR beta sequences at a false discovery rate of 0.05 in a later analysis. According to a later genetic analysis, donors in an Asian-associated ancestry cluster had fewer N-insertions in productive TCRs than the approximately 630-donor mean. A few of the identified cytomegalovirus-associated TCR beta chains were confirmed in vitro to be specific for cytomegalovirus antigens. In an earlier analysis of 587 of the donors, most TCR beta V segments appeared in productive rearrangements about 87% or about 30% of the time, broadly matching IMGT annotations. Across donors, most TCR sequences were observed very rarely, whereas some public TCRs were present in many individuals. Over 15 rarely observed V segments, including chromosome 9 orphons, were excluded from the earlier analysis of several hundred of the donors because counts were too low. A later analysis found that most CMV-associated TCR beta chains appeared HLA-restricted, with HLA associations seemingly driven largely by CMV exposure. The study listed around 160 TCR beta chains as associated with cytomegalovirus. In a later analysis, the rate of TCR association differed among HLA loci, with DRB1 alleles having the most associated TCRs and HLA-C alleles having the fewest. It was suggested by the authors that the approach could potentially be generalized to other disease states and immunological phenotypes.

The cohort was made up of approximately 670 healthy bone marrow donors. At the time of sampling, every cohort member was nominally healthy, though immune exposures that went unrecorded were likely present. The donor was CMV seropositive and belonged to the group of 250 to 300 seropositive cohort members. Each donor provided a peripheral blood sample, and peripheral blood mononuclear cells were used for TCR beta sequencing. Genomic DNA was extracted from the blood cell samples with the Qiagen DNeasy Blood Extraction Kit. To note about this clone: No cognate antigen has been identified for it. Per-base quality was not reported, and no clone a single base away is much larger than it. Other DNA sequences within the sample encode an identical CDR3.

The protocol used for the library was the immunoSEQ multiplex PCR assay. A mixture of 60 forward primers for TCR Vbeta segments and 13 reverse primers for TCR Jbeta segments was used in the multiplex PCR. The CDR3 region of rearranged TCR beta genes was amplified from genomic DNA with a multiplex PCR assay. Amplified TCR beta libraries were sequenced as 87-base-pair reads on the Illumina HiSeq System. As for the original processing: In a later analysis, some 80 million unique TCR beta chains were counted across the approximately 620 repertoires, and around 10 million of these chains were shared by at least two donors. Raw reads were error-corrected and collapsed into unique sequences by a nearest-neighbor algorithm in which closely related sequences were merged to remove PCR and sequencing errors. Alignment of CDR3 sequences to IMGT reference sequences was used to assign V, D and J gene segments. Each retained sequence needed at least a six-nucleotide match to both a V gene segment and a J gene segment. Rearrangements were called productive when the CDR3 lacked stop codons and stayed in frame with V and J; all others were non-productive. CDR3 was defined by IMGT convention, running from the second conserved V-encoded cysteine to the conserved J-encoded phenylalanine. The earlier analysis of roughly 590 of the donors excluded sequences that lacked an unambiguous match to a single V gene segment. An earlier analysis of 587 of the donors classified V segments as functional when productive rearrangements were above 56.7% and as segregating when the standard deviation between donors was above 5%. To diagnose cytomegalovirus status from the catalog of TCR beta chain sequences, a statistical classification framework was built. In a later analysis, V and J genes were assigned by comparing TCR nucleotide sequences against IMGT/GENE-DB human TR gene sequences. A later analysis assigned CDR3 sequences and most-parsimonious VDJ recombination scenarios with the TCRdist pipeline. In a later analysis, each TCR beta chain was defined by its CDR3 amino acid sequence together with its V-gene family, and reads lacking a unique V-gene family were excluded. In a later analysis, 450 to 600 highly shared, low-generation-probability nucleotide sequences were removed to address suspected cross-contamination and a sequencing artifact. A later analysis calculated a clonal expansion index for each public chain from normalized within-repertoire ranks of inferred template counts. A later analysis computed generation probabilities with a VDJ recombination model fitted to out-of-frame rearrangements, and checked the results against IGoR. A later analysis scored TCR-TCR, TCR-HLA and TCR-CMV co-occurrence with hypergeometric tests, applying a repertoire-size bias correction to TCR pairs. To estimate false discovery rates, a later analysis permuted the HLA or CMV assignments 20 times. A later analysis grouped co-occurring TCRs with DBSCAN, adding TCRdist sequence similarity when clustering within HLA-allele-positive subsets. For co-occurrence clustering, repertoires with fewer than 30,000 or more than 120,000 public chains were excluded, along with five or six repertoires with anomalous nucleotide sharing. TCRdb re-hosts the immuneACCESS table, in-frame sequences only. Its copies lack some clones; in the studies checked, an unresolved V gene accounts for under half of them, and the cause for the rest is not known. V, J and clone size reflect that table, while D and trimming were determined from the DNA. The table for this sample lists 100,000 to 120,000 clones; about 78% of them were counted only once. The ten largest clones add up to approximately 5% of the sample.

Sequencing was done on a sample of PBMCs. The clonotype originates from a woman in her thirties in good health and CMV-seropositive.

The CDR3 in this case is CASSVSGSSYNEQFF. The DNA is as follows: TGTGCCAGCAGCGTAAGCGGGAGCTCCTACAATGAGCAGTTCTTC. The rearranged segments are TRBV9 and TRBJ2-1; 8 nucleotides in the junction match TRBD2. Reading from cysteine to phenylalanine, the CDR3 counts 15 amino acids. Only the CDR3 part of the read is kept: 45 bases, read in frame from the first base. V trim: 1 base; J trim: 0 bases; unmatched bases: 0. Sequences SGDLS (CDR1) and YYNGEE (CDR2) are obtained from the germline V gene.